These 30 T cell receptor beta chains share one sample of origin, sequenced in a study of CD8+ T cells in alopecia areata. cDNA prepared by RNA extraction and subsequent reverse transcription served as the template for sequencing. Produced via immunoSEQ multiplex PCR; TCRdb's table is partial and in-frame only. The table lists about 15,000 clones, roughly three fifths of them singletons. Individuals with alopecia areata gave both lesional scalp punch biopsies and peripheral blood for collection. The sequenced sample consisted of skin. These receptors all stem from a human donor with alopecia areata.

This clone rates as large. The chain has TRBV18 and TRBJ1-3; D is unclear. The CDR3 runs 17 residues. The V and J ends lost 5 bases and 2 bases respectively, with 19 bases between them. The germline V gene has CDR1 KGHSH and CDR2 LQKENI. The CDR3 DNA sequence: TGTGCCAGCTCAAAAGATCAGACGGCCCTGCCTGGAAACACCATATATTTT. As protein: CASSKDQTALPGNTIYF.

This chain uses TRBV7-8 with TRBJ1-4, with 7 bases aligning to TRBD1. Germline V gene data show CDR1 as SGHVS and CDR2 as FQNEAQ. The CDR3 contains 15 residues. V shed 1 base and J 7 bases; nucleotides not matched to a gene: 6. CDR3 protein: CASSLENRGVEKLFF. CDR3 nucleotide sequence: TGTGCCAGCAGCTTAGAGAACAGGGGAGTTGAAAAACTGTTTTTT.

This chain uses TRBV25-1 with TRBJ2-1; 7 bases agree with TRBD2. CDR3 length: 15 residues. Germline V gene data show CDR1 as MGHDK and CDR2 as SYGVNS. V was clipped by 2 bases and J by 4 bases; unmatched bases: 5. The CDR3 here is CASSERGSVYNEQFF. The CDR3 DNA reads TGTGCCAGCAGTGAACGCGGGAGTGTATACAATGAGCAGTTCTTC.

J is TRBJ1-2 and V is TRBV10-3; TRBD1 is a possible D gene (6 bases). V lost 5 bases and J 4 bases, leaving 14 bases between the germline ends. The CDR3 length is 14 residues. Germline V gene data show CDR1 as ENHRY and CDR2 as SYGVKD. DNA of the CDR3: TGTGCCATCAGTTTTACCGGACAGCCCTATGGCTACACCTTC. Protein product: CAISFTGQPYGYTF.

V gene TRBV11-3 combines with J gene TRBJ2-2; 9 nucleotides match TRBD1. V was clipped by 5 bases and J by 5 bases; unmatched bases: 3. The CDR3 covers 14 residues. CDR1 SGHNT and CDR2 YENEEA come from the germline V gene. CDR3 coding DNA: TGTGCCAGCAGCGGGACAGGGAGAACCGGGGAGCTGTTTTTT. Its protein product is CASSGTGRTGELFF.

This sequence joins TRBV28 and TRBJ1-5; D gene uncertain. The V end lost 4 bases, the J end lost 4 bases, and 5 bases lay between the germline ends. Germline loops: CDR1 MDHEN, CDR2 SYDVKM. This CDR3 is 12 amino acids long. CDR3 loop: CASSYSNQPQHF. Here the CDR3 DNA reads TGTGCCAGCAGTTATTCGAATCAGCCCCAGCATTTT.

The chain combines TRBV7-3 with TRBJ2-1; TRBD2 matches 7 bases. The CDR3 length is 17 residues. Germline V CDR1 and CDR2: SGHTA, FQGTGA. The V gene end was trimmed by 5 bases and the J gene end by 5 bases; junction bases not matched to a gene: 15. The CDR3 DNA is TGTGCCAGCAGCCACTCGAAAAGGACTAGTTCCGACAATGAGCAGTTCTTC. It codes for CASSHSKRTSSDNEQFF.

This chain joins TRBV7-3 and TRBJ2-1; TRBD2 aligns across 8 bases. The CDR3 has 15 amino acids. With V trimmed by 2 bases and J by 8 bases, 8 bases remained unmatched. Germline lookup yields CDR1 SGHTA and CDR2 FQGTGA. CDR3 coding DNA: TGTGCCAGCAGCTTAGAAACGGGAGGGATCCATGAGCAGTTCTTC. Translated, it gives CASSLETGGIHEQFF.

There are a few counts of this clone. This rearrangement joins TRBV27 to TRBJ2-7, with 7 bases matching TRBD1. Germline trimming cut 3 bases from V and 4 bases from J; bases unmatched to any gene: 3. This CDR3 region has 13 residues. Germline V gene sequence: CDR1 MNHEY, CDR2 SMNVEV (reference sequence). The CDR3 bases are TGTGCCAGCAGTTTGTCACAGGGGTACGAGCAGTACTTC. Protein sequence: CASSLSQGYEQYF.

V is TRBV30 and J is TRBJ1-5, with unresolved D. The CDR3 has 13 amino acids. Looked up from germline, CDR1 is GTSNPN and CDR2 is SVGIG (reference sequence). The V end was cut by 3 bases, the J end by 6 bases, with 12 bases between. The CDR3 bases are TGTGCCTGGAGAGGTCCGGGATCTCAGCCCCAGCATTTT. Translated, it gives CAWRGPGSQPQHF.

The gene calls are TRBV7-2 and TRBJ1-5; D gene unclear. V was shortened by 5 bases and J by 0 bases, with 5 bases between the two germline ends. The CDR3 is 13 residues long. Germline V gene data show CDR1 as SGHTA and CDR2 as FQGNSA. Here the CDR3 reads CASSPYSNQPQHF. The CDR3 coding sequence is TGTGCCAGCAGCCCATATAGCAATCAGCCCCAGCATTTT.

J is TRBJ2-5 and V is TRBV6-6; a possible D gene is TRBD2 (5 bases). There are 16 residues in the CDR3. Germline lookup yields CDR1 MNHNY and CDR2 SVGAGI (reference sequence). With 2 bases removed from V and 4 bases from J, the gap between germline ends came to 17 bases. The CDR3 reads CASSYRQGSAGETQYF. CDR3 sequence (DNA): TGTGCCAGCAGTTACCGCCAAGGGAGCGCGGGAGAGACCCAGTACTTC.

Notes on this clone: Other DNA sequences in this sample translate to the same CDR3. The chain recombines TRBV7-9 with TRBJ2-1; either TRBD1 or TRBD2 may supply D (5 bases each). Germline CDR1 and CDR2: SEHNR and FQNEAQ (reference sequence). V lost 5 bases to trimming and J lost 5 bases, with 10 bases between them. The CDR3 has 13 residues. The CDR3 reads CASSPGTNNEQFF. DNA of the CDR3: TGTGCCAGCAGCCCCGGGACCAACAATGAGCAGTTCTTC.

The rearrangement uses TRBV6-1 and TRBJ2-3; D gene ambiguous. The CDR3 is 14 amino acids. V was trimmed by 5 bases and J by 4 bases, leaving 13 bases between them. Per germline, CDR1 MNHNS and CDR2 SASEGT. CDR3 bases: TGTGCCAGCAGTCTAAAACTGCTAGCAGATACGCAGTATTTT. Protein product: CASSLKLLADTQYF.

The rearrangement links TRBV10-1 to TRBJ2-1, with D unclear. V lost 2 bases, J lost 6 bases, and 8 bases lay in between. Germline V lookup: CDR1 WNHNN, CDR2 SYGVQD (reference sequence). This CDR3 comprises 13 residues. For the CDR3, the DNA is TGCGCCAGCAGTGAGGTGCATGCCAATGAGCAGTTCTTC. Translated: CASSEVHANEQFF.

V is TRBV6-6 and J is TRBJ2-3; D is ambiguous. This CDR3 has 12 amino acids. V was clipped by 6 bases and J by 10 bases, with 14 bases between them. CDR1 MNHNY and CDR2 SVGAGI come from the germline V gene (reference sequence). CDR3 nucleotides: TGTGCCAGCAGCCCTAAGCGTAGCCCGCAGTATTTT. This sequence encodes CASSPKRSPQYF.

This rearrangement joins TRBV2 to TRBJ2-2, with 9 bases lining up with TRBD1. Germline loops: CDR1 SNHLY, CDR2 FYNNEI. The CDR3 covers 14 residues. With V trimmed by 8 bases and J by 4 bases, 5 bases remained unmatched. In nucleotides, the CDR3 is TGTGCCAGCTCGGGACAGGGTTTCACCGGGGAGCTGTTTTTT. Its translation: CASSGQGFTGELFF.

DNA for the CDR3: TGTGCCAGCAGCTTAAGGTCAAAGAATAACTATGGCTACACCTTC. This encodes CASSLRSKNNYGYTF. The rearrangement joins TRBV7-9 to TRBJ1-2; D not certain. The CDR3 contains 15 residues. The ends were cut back, 2 bases at V and 1 base at J, with 11 bases in the middle. Germline lookup yields CDR1 SEHNR and CDR2 FQNEAQ (reference sequence).

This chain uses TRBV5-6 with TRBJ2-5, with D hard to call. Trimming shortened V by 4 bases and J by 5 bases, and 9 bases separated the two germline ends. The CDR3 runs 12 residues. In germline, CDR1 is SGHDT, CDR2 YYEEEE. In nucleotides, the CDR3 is TGTGCCAGCAGCATAAGAAGGGAGACCCAGTACTTC. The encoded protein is CASSIRRETQYF.

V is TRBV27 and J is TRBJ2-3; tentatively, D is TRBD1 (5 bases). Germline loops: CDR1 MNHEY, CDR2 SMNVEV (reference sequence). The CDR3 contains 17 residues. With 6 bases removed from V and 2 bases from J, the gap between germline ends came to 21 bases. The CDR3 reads CASSLRPRVRDTDTQYF. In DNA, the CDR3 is TGTGCCAGCAGCTTACGACCCCGGGTCAGGGACACAGATACGCAGTATTTT.

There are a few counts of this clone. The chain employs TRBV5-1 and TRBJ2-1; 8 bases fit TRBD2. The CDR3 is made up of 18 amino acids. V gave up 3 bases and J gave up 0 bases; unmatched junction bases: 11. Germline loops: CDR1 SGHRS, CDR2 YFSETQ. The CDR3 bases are TGCGCCAGCAGCTCCCGGGGTAGCGGGACGAGCTCCTACAATGAGCAGTTCTTC. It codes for CASSSRGSGTSSYNEQFF. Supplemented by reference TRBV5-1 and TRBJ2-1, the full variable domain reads KAGVTQTPRYLIKTRGQQVTLSCSPISGHRSVSWYQQTPGQGLQFLFEYFSETQRNKGNFPGRFSGRQFSNSRSEMNVSTLELGDSALYLCASSSRGSGTSSYNEQFFGPGTRLTVL.

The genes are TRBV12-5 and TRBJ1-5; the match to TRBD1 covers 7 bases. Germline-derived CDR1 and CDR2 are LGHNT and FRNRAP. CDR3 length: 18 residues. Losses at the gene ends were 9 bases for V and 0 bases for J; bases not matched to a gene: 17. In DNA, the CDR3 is TGTGCTAGCACGATGGACAGGTCAAGGGAATATAGCAATCAGCCCCAGCATTTT. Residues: CASTMDRSREYSNQPQHF.

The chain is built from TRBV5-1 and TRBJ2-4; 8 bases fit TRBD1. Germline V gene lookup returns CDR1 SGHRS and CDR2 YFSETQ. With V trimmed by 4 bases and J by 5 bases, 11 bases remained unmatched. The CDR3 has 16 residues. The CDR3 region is CASSLGTGGFQNIQYF. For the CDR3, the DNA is TGCGCCAGCAGCCTAGGGACAGGAGGGTTTCAAAACATTCAGTACTTC.

DNA of the CDR3: TGTGCCAGCAGCTTAGGGCCCAGCTCCTACAATGAGCAGTTCTTC. It specifies CASSLGPSSYNEQFF. The rearrangement uses TRBV7-3 and TRBJ2-1; the D is unclear. Trimming left V 2 bases short and J 0 bases short, with 8 bases between. This CDR3 is built from 15 residues. Germline CDR1 and CDR2: SGHTA and FQGTGA.

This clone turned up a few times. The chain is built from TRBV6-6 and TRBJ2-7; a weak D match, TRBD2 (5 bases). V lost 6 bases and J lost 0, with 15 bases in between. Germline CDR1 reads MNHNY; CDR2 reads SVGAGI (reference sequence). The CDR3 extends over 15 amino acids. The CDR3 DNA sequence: TGTGCCAGCAGCCGTACTAGGTGGGACTCCTACGAGCAGTACTTC. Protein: CASSRTRWDSYEQYF.

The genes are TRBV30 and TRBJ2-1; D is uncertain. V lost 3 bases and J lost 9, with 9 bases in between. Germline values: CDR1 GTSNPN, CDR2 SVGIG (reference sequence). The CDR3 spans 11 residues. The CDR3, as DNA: TGTGCCTGGAGGACTGGCTTTGAGCAGTTCTTC. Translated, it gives CAWRTGFEQFF.

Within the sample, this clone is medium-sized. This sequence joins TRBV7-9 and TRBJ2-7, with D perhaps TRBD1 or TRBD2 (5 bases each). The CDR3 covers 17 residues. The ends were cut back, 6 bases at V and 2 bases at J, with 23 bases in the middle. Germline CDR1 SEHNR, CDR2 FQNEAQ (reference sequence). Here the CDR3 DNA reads TGTGCCAGCAGGGGGGTTAGCGAGAGCCCTCACACCTACGAGCAGTACTTC. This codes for CASRGVSESPHTYEQYF.

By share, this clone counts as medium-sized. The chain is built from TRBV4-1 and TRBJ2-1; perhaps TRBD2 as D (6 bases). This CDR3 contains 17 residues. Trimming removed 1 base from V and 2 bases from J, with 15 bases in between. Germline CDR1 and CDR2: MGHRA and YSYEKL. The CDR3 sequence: CASSQGNGRLTYNEQFF. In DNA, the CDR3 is TGCGCCAGCAGCCAAGGGAACGGGAGATTAACCTACAATGAGCAGTTCTTC.

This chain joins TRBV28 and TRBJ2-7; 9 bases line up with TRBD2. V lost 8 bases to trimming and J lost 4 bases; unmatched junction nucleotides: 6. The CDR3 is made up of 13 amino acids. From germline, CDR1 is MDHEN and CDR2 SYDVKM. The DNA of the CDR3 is TGTGCCAGCTGGTCTAGCGGGGAATACGAGCAGTACTTC. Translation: CASWSSGEYEQYF.

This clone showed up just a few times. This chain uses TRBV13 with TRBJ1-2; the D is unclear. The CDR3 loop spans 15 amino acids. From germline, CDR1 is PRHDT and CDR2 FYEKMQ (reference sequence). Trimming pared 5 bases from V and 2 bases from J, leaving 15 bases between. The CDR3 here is CASSPIGRGNYGYTF. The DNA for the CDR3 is TGTGCCAGCAGCCCGATCGGTCGGGGAAACTATGGCTACACCTTC. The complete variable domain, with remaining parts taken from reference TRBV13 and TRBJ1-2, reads AAGVIQSPRHLIKEKRETATLKCYPIPRHDTVYWYQQGPGQDPQFLISFYEKMQSDKGSIPDRFSAQQFSDYHSELNMSSLELGDSALYFCASSPIGRGNYGYTFGSGTRLTVV.